This entry describes one T cell receptor (beta chain). Per the study methods: Amplification from reference gene primers served as the basis for estimated nucleated cell counts. Profiling relied on immunoSEQ multiplex PCR, and the TCRdb table lists in-frame clones only, not all of them. The D gene and trimming were derived from the DNA, and the V and J assignments and clone size from that table. The sample consists of about 60,000 clones, 85% to 90% of them appearing once. This entry comes from a study of blood T cell repertoires in COVID-19. Study information: Sites in the United States, Italy and Spain provided acute and convalescent COVID-19 samples. PBMCs, B-cell-depleted T cells, or T cells provided the cDNA or gDNA that made up the material.

V lost 2 bases, J lost 2 bases, and 2 bases stayed unmatched. Germline V lookup: CDR1 GTSNPN, CDR2 SVGIG (reference sequence). This CDR3 has 14 amino acids. Sequencing used peripheral blood. The TCR was taken from a man between 60 and 70 years old with acute or convalescent COVID-19. The chain couples TRBV30 to TRBJ1-2, with 10 bases lining up with TRBD1. The CDR3 DNA sequence: TGTGCCTGGAGTCCGGGACAGGGGAACTATGGCTACACCTTC. It codes for CAWSPGQGNYGYTF.